Shown below are 5 T cell receptor beta chains from a single sample sequenced in a study of CD8 T cells in ankylosing spondylitis. Study-wide points: About eight highly homologous variants made up a TCR beta motif that seemed to typify ankylosing spondylitis blood.

Each CDR3 protein is one row after TCRdb ran MiXCR on the 5' RACE reads. The table shows 450,000 to 550,000 distinct CDR3 sequences, with under 5.5% occurring only once. The antigens these receptors bind are not known. Sequenced material: blood, either unsorted or a sorted T cell fraction (not recorded which). The receptors were gathered from a male donor with ankylosing spondylitis.

This clonotype was seen repeatedly, ten times or more. This sequence joins TRBV12-3 or TRBV12-4 and TRBJ1-5; 10 bases agree with TRBD1. Trimming cost V 7 bases and J 9 bases; bases outside gene matches: 24. The CDR3 totals 19 residues. The CDR3 DNA is TGTGCCAGCACTCCTTCGTGGGCCTACGGACAGGGGGAAGAAAGGCCCCAGCATTTT. Translating it yields CASTPSWAYGQGEERPQHF.

The chain joins TRBV25-1 to TRBJ2-3, with 9 bases matching TRBD2. The germline V gene encodes CDR1 MGHDK and CDR2 SYGVNS. J lost 5 bases, V lost 6 bases, and 12 bases had no gene match. CDR3 length: 16 residues. The CDR3 loop is CASRALERGAEDTQYF. CDR3 sequence (DNA): TGTGCCAGCAGGGCCTTGGAGCGGGGGGCGGAAGATACGCAGTATTTT.

Ten or more counts support this clonotype. This chain's CDR3 is CAISERIITDTQYF. The DNA for the CDR3 is TGTGCCATCAGTGAGCGAATAATCACAGATACGCAGTATTTT. The chain combines TRBV10-3 with TRBJ2-3; D remains ambiguous. Germline V gene data show CDR1 as ENHRY and CDR2 as SYGVKD. There are 14 residues in the CDR3. The V end was cut by 2 bases, the J end by 2 bases, with 8 bases between.

In its sample, this clonotype was seen many times. V and J are TRBV24-1 and TRBJ2-7, with D unresolved. CDR1 is KGHDR, CDR2 SFDVKD, per germline. V lost 8 bases and J 0 bases, leaving 10 bases between the germline ends. The CDR3 extends over 13 amino acids. CDR3 bases: TGTGCCACCACGAGCGTCGACTCCTACGAGCAGTACTTC. Encoded protein: CATTSVDSYEQYF.

The sample holds many counts of this clonotype. The V call is TRBV7-8, the J call TRBJ2-7; TRBD2 aligns across 9 bases. The germline V gene encodes CDR1 SGHVS and CDR2 FQNEAQ. Trimming took 5 bases from V and 2 from J; bases not matched to a gene: 10. This CDR3 is built from 16 residues. In nucleotides, the CDR3 is TGTGCCAGCAGCCCGGAAATAGCGGGGGCCACCTACGAGCAGTACTTC. Translated: CASSPEIAGATYEQYF.